This T cell receptor beta chain appears in the sequencing data of a study of early T cells in non-severe SARS-CoV-2 infection. Study-level information: Investigators sequenced bulk RNA drawn from unsorted whole blood, and chains remained unpaired. Notes on the study in general: The study's VDJdb matching favored anti-spike CD8 responses and missed private and CD4 specificities.

TCRdb re-called the 5' RACE reads through MiXCR, storing one row per CDR3 protein. Of about 90,000 distinct CDR3 sequences listed, over 9.5% were seen once; the top ten hold 3.5% to 5%. This clonotype was counted at least ten times. The antigen remains unidentified. The germline gives CDR1 SGHKS, CDR2 YYEKEE (reference sequence). The CDR3 loop spans 17 amino acids. V shed 0 bases, J shed 10 bases, and the junction held 13 bases outside the gene matches. The receptor's source is an adult who was a healthcare worker with PCR-confirmed SARS-CoV-2 infection or an uninfected control (not recorded which). Here the sequenced sample was whole blood, taken at baseline. J is TRBJ1-6 and V is TRBV5-5; 7 bases are a match to TRBD1. The DNA for the CDR3 is TGTGCCAGCAGCTTGGGGCCGCGGGCAGGGGGTGGATCACCCCTCCACTTT. Its protein product is CASSLGPRAGGGSPLHF.